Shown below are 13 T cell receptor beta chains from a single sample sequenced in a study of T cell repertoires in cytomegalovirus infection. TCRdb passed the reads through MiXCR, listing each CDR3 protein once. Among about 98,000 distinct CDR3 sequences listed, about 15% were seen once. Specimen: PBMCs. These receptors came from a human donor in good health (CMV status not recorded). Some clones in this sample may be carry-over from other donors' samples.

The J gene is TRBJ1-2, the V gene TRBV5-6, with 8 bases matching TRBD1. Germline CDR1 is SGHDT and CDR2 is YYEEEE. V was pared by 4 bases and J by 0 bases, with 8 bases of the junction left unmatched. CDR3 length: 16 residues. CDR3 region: CASSRGQGNANYGYTF. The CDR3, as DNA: TGTGCCAGCAGCCGCGGACAGGGTAACGCTAACTATGGCTACACCTTC. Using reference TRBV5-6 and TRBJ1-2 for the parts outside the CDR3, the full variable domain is DAGVTQSPTHLIKTRGQQVTLRCSPKSGHDTVSWYQQALGQGPQFIFQYYEEEERQRGNFPDRFSGHQFPNYSSELNVNALLLGDSALYLCASSRGQGNANYGYTFGSGTRLTVV.

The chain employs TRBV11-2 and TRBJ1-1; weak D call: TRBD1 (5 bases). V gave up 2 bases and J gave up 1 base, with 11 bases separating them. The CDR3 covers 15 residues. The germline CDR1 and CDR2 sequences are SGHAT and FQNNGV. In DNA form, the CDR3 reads TGTGCCAGCAGCTTAAGGGCAGGGTCGAACACTGAAGCTTTCTTT. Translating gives CASSLRAGSNTEAFF.

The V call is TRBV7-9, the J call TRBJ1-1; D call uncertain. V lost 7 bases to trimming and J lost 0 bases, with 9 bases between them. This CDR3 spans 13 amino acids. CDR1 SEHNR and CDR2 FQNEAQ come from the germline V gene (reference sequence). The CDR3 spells CASTSTVNTEAFF. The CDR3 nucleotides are TGTGCCAGCACCTCGACGGTGAACACTGAAGCTTTCTTT. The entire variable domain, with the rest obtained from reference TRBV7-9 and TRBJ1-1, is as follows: DTGVSQNPRHKITKRGQNVTFRCDPISEHNRLYWYRQTLGQGPEFLTYFQNEAQLEKSRLLSDRFSAERPKGSFSTLEIQRTEQGDSAMYLCASTSTVNTEAFFGQGTRLTVV.

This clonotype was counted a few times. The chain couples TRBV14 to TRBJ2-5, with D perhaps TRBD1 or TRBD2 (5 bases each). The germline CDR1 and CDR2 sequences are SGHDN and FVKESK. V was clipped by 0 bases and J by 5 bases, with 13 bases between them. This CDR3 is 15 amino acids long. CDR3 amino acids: CASSQEKGRGETQYF. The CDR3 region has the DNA TGTGCCAGCAGCCAAGAGAAGGGACGAGGGGAGACCCAGTACTTC.

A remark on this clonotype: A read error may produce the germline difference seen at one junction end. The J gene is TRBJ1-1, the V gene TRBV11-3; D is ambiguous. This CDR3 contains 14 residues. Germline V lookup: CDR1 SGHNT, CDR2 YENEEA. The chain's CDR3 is CASSLDYGNTVAFF. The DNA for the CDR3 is TGTGCCAGCAGCTTAGACTACGGGAACACTGTAGCTTTCTTT.

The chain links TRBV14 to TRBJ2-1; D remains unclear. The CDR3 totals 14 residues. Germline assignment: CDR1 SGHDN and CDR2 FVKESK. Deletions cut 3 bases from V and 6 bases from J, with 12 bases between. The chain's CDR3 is CASSQGIAGNEQFF. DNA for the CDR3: TGTGCCAGCAGCCAGGGGATAGCCGGCAATGAGCAGTTCTTC.

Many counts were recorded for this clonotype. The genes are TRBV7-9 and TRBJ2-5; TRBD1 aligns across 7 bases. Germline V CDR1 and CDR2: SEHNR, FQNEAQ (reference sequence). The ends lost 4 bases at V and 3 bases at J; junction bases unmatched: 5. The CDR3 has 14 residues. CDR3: CASSSRGQEETQYF. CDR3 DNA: TGTGCCAGCAGCTCCCGAGGACAGGAAGAGACCCAGTACTTC.

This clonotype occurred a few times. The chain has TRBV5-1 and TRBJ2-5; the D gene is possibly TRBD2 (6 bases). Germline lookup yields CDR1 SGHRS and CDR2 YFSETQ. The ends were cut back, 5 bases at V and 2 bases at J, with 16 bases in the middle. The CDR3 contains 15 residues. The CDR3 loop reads CASSLSGGTQETQYF. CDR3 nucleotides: TGCGCCAGCAGTTTATCTGGGGGGACTCAAGAGACCCAGTACTTC.

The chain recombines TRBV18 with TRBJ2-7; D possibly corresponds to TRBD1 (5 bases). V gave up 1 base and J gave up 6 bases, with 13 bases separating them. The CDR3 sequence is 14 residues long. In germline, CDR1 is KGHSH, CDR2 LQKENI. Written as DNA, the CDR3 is TGTGCCAGCTCACCACTCGCGACAGTTGCCGAGCAGTACTTC. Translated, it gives CASSPLATVAEQYF.

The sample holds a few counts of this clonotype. The CDR3 sequence is CASSGGLGQPQHF. For the CDR3, the DNA is TGCGCCAGCAGCGGCGGGTTGGGTCAGCCCCAGCATTTT. The J gene is TRBJ1-5, the V gene TRBV5-1; D is unresolved. V gave up 4 bases and J gave up 6 bases, with 11 bases separating them. The germline CDR1 and CDR2 sequences are SGHRS and YFSETQ. This CDR3 contains 13 residues.

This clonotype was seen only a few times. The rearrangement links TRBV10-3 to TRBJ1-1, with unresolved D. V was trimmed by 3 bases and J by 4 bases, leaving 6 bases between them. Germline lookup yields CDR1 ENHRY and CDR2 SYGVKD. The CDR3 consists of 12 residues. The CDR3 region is CAISDGSTEAFF. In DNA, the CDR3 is TGTGCCATCAGTGACGGGTCCACTGAAGCTTTCTTT.

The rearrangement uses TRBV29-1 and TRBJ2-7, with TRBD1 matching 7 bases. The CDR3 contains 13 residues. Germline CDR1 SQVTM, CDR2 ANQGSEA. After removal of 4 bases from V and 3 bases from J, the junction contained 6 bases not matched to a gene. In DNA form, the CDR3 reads TGCAGCGTTGTATGGTCAGGGGGCTACGAGCAGTACTTC. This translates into CSVVWSGGYEQYF.

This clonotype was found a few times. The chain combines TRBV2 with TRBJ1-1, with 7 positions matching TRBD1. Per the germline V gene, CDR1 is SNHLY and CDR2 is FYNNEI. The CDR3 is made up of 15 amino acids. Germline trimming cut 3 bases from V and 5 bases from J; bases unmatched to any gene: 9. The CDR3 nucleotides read TGTGCCAGCAGTGAGGGACCCAGGGGGGGAACTGAAGCTTTCTTT. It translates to CASSEGPRGGTEAFF.